This paragraph reports one T cell receptor beta chain. Clones were read by immunoSEQ multiplex PCR, and TCRdb kept only the in-frame ones, dropping some. The sample has almost 250,000 clones; almost 85% are singletons. Trimming removed 6 bases from V and 7 bases from J; junction bases left unmatched: 6. Germline CDR1 reads SGHRS; CDR2 reads YFSETQ. The CDR3 consists of 13 residues. This sample is drawn from a study of blood T cell repertoires in COVID-19. For the study at large: Donors in the United States, Italy and Spain gave samples during acute or convalescent COVID-19.

This sequence originates from a woman in her forties or fifties with acute COVID-19. The rearrangement links TRBV5-1 to TRBJ2-1; 8 bases are shared with TRBD1. The sample was PBMCs or T cells enriched from blood (not recorded which). CDR3 residues: CASTVQGANEQFF. Here the CDR3 DNA reads TGCGCCAGCACCGTGCAGGGGGCAAATGAGCAGTTCTTC. Full variable domain (outside the CDR3, taken from reference TRBV5-1 and TRBJ2-1): KAGVTQTPRYLIKTRGQQVTLSCSPISGHRSVSWYQQTPGQGLQFLFEYFSETQRNKGNFPGRFSGRQFSNSRSEMNVSTLELGDSALYLCASTVQGANEQFFGPGTRLTVL.